The 8 T cell receptor beta chains in this list originate from one sample, sequenced in a study of T cell clones after liver transplantation. Repertoires were generated with immunoSEQ multiplex PCR, while TCRdb's copy carries only in-frame clones and drops some. Among 65,000 to 90,000 clones listed, under 95% were seen once. The sequencing here drew on CD4+ T cells from blood, taken before liver transplant. These receptors were taken from a human donor who received a liver transplant.

The V and J genes are TRBV5-1 and TRBJ2-5; a weak D match, TRBD1 (7 bases). Trimming stripped 1 base from V and 5 bases from J, with 18 bases between. Per germline, CDR1 SGHRS and CDR2 YFSETQ. CDR3 size: 16 residues. The CDR3 DNA sequence: TGCGCCAGCAGCTTGAAACAATTGACAGGGAGGGAGACCCAGTACTTC. Its protein product is CASSLKQLTGRETQYF.

This clone has a single count. This chain uses TRBV18 with TRBJ2-3; the D call may be TRBD1 or TRBD2 (6 bases each). Germline lookup yields CDR1 KGHSH and CDR2 LQKENI. With 2 bases removed from V and 1 base from J, the gap between germline ends came to 13 bases. CDR3 length equals 16 residues. CDR3 amino acids: CASSPSTGAGTDTQYF. CDR3 sequence (DNA): TGTGCCAGCTCACCATCGACGGGGGCCGGCACAGATACGCAGTATTTT.

This chain joins TRBV6-4 and TRBJ2-1; TRBD2 agrees at 9 bases. The trim removed 3 bases at V and 3 bases at J, leaving 6 bases unmatched. The CDR3 sequence is 16 residues long. CDR1 and CDR2 from the germline V gene are MRHNA and SNTAGT. This chain's CDR3 is CASSDRAGGSYNEQFF. Here the CDR3 DNA reads TGTGCCAGCAGTGATCGAGCGGGGGGTAGCTACAATGAGCAGTTCTTC.

The V and J genes are TRBV18 and TRBJ2-5; TRBD1 matches at 7 bases. V lost 4 bases, J lost 5 bases, and 7 bases stayed unmatched. CDR3 length equals 14 residues. Germline assignment: CDR1 KGHSH and CDR2 LQKENI. CDR3 region: CASSLTGRGETQYF. The DNA of the CDR3 is TGTGCCAGCTCACTGACAGGGAGAGGTGAGACCCAGTACTTC.

V usage is TRBV7-2 and J usage is TRBJ2-7, with TRBD2 matching 13 bases. This CDR3 is built from 19 residues. The V gene end was trimmed by 4 bases and the J gene end by 2 bases; junction bases not matched to a gene: 14. Germline CDR1 and CDR2: SGHTA and FQGNSA. The DNA of the CDR3 is TGTGCCAGCAGCTCATTAACCGGGACTAGCGGGAAACTTACCTACGAGCAGTACTTC. Translated: CASSSLTGTSGKLTYEQYF.

This clone was counted once. This chain uses TRBV6-6 with TRBJ2-5; D gene unclear. This CDR3 spans 11 amino acids. From germline, CDR1 is MNHNY and CDR2 SVGAGI (reference sequence). Trimming removed 6 bases from V and 5 bases from J, with 7 bases in between. CDR3 residues: CASRQRETQYF. In DNA, the CDR3 is TGTGCCAGCAGGCAGAGGGAGACCCAGTACTTC.

This chain connects TRBV19 to TRBJ1-5; 9 nucleotides match TRBD1. With V trimmed by 5 bases and J by 4 bases, 6 bases remained unmatched. Germline values: CDR1 LNHDA, CDR2 SQIVND (reference sequence). CDR3 length equals 15 residues. In nucleotides, the CDR3 is TGTGCCAGTAGTTTCCGGGACAGGGTAAATCAGCCCCAGCATTTT. Amino acid sequence: CASSFRDRVNQPQHF.

V and J are TRBV5-6 and TRBJ2-7; D unclear. The germline CDR1 and CDR2 sequences are SGHDT and YYEEEE. The CDR3 consists of 14 residues. The V and J ends lost 2 bases and 3 bases respectively, with 12 bases between them. CDR3 in amino acids: CASSLGSWLYEQYF. CDR3 DNA sequence: TGTGCCAGCAGCTTAGGTAGCTGGCTCTACGAGCAGTACTTC.